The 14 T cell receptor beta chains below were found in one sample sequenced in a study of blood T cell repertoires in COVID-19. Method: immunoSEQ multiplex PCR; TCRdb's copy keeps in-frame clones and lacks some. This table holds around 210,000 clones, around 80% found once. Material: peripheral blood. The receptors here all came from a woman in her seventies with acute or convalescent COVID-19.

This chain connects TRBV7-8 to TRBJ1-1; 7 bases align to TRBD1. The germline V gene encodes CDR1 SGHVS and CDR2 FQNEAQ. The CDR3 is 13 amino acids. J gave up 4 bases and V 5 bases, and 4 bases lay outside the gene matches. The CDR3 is CASSPDRATEAFF. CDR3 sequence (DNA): TGTGCCAGCAGCCCCGACAGGGCCACTGAAGCTTTCTTT.

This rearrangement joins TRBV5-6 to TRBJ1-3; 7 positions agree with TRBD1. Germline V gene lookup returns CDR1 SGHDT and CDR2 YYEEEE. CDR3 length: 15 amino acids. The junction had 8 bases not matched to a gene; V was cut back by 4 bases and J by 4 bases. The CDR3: CASSPGGHSGNTIYF. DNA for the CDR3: TGTGCCAGCAGCCCAGGGGGGCACAGCGGAAACACCATATATTTT.

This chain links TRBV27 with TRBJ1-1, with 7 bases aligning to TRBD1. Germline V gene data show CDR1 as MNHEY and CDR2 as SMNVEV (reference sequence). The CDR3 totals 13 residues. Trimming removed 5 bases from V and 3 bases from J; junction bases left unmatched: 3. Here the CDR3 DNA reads TGTGCCAGCAGTACAGACAGGGACACTGAAGCTTTCTTT. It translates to CASSTDRDTEAFF.

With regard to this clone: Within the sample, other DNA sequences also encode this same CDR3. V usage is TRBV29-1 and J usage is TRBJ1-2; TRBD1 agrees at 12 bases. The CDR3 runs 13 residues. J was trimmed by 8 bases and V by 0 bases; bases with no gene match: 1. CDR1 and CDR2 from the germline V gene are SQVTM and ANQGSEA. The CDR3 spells CSVEDGTGGGYTF. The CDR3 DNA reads TGCAGCGTTGAAGACGGGACAGGGGGCGGCTACACCTTC.

The CDR3 DNA reads as TGTGCCTGGAGTTTAGAGTACGAGCAGTACTTC. This gives the protein CAWSLEYEQYF. The V and J genes are TRBV30 and TRBJ2-7; D is uncertain. V gave up 2 bases and J gave up 4 bases, with 6 bases separating them. This CDR3 spans 11 amino acids. Per the germline V gene, CDR1 is GTSNPN and CDR2 is SVGIG (reference sequence).

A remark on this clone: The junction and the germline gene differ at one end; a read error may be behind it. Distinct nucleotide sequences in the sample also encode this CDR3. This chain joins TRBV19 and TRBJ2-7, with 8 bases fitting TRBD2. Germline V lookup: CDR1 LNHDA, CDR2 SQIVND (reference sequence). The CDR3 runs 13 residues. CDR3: CASSTSSGYEQYF. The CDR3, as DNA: TGTGCTAGTAGTACTTCTAGCGGGTACGAGCAGTACTTC.

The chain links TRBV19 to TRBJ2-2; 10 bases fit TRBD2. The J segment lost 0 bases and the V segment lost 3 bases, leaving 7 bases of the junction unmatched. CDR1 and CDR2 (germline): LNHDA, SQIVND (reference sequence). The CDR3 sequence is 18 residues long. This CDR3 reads CASSITLAGASNTGELFF. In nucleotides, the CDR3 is TGTGCCAGTAGTATTACCCTAGCGGGAGCCTCGAACACCGGGGAGCTGTTTTTT.

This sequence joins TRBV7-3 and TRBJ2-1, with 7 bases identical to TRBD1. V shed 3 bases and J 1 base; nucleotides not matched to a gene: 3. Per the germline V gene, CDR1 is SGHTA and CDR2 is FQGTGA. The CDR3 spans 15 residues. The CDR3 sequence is CASSFGRGSYNEQFF. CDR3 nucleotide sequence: TGTGCCAGCAGCTTTGGCAGGGGGTCCTACAATGAGCAGTTCTTC. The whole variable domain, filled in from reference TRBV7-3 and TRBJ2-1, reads GAGVSQTPSNKVTEKGKYVELRCDPISGHTALYWYRQSLGQGPEFLIYFQGTGAADDSGLPNDRFFAVRPEGSVSTLKIQRTERGDSAVYLCASSFGRGSYNEQFFGPGTRLTVL.

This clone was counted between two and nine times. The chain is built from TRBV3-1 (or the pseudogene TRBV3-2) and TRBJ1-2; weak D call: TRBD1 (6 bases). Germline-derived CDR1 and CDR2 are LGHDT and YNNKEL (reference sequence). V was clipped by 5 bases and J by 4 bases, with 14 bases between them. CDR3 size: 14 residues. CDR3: CASSSPGGFYGYTF. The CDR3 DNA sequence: TGTGCCAGCAGCTCACCGGGGGGCTTCTATGGCTACACCTTC.

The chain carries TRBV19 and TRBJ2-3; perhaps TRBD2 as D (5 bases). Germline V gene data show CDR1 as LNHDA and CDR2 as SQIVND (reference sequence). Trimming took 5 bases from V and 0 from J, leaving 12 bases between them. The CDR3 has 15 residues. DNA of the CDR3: TGTGCCAGTAGTGCTAGCTCCCTCAGCACAGATACGCAGTATTTT. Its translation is CASSASSLSTDTQYF.

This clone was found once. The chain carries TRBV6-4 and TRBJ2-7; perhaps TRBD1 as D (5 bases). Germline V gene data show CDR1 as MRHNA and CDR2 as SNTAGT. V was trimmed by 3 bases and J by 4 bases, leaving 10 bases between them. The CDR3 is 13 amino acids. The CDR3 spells CASSEETAYEQYF. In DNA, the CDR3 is TGTGCCAGCAGTGAAGAGACAGCTTACGAGCAGTACTTC.

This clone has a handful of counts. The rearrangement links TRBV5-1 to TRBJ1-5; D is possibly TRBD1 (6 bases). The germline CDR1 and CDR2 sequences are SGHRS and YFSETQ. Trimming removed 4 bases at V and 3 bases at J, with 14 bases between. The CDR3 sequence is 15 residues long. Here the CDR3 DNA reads TGCGCCAGCAGCCTGGAGGGGGTAGCCAATCAGCCCCAGCATTTT. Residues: CASSLEGVANQPQHF.

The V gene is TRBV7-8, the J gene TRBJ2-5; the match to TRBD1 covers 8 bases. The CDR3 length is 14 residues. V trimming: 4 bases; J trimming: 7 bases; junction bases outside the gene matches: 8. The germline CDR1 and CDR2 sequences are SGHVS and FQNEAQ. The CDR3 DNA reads TGTGCCAGCAGCTCGTCAGGGGGCTTGGGGACCCAGTACTTC. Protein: CASSSSGGLGTQYF.

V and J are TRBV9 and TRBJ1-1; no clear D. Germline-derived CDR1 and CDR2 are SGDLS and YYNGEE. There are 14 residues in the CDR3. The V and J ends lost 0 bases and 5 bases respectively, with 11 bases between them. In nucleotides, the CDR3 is TGTGCCAGCAGCGTAGAGGTGGAGGGAACTGAAGCTTTCTTT. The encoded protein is CASSVEVEGTEAFF.